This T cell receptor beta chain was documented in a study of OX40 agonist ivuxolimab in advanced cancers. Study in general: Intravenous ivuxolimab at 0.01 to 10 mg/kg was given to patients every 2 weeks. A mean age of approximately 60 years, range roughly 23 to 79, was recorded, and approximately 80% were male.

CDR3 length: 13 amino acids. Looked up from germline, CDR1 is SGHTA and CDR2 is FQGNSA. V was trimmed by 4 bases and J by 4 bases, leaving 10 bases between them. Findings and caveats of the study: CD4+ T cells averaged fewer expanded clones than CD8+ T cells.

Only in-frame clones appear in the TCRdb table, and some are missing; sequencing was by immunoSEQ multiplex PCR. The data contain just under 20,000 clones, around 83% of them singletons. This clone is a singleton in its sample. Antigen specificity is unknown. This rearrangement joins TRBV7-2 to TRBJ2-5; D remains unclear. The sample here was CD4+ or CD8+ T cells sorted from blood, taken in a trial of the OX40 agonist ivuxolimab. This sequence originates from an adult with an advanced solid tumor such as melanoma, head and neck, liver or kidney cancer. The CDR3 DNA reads TGTGCCAGCAGCTCAGAGCTGGTAGAGACCCAGTACTTC. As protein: CASSSELVETQYF.